These 12 T cell receptor beta chains came from one sample sequenced in a study of a mutant IDH1 vaccine in newly diagnosed glioma. Using immunoSEQ multiplex PCR, the repertoire was profiled, and TCRdb retains in-frame clones only, with some absent. The repertoire has fewer than 100,000 clones, about 91% of them found once; the top ten carry roughly 0.56%. Time point indicated: week 5, during vaccination. Each dose of the vaccine consisted of 300 ug of mutant IDH1 20-mer peptide, with topical imiquimod. Antigens of these TCRs are unknown. This specimen consisted of PBMCs, obtained from a glioma patient whose treatment included an IDH1 peptide vaccine. These receptors were obtained from a woman in her forties or fifties with glioma.

CDR3 DNA sequence: TGTGCCACCCTCCCGCGGGGAGGCCGCAATCAGCCCCAGCATTTT. Translating it yields CATLPRGGRNQPQHF. V usage is TRBV27 and J usage is TRBJ1-5; D gene unclear. Germline CDR1 reads MNHEY; CDR2 reads SMNVEV (reference sequence). This CDR3 contains 15 residues. The germline V and J ends were trimmed by 10 bases and 2 bases, with 18 bases remaining between them.

V is TRBV28 and J is TRBJ1-6; 9 nucleotides align to TRBD1. CDR1 and CDR2 (germline): MDHEN, SYDVKM. The CDR3 runs to 16 residues. V trimming: 1 base; J trimming: 5 bases; junction bases outside the gene matches: 3. The CDR3 reads CASSLYRGPDNSPLHF. In nucleotides, the CDR3 is TGTGCCAGCAGTTTATACAGGGGGCCTGATAATTCACCCCTCCACTTT.

This chain connects TRBV28 to TRBJ1-1; 7 bases are a match to TRBD1. Germline assignment: CDR1 MDHEN and CDR2 SYDVKM. The CDR3 is 15 amino acids. V lost 6 bases, J lost 3 bases, and 10 bases stayed unmatched. CDR3 in DNA: TGTGCCAGCAGCCCTGAGCTGGGGACAGACACTGAAGCTTTCTTT. Its protein product is CASSPELGTDTEAFF.

The sample holds one count of this clone. This sequence joins TRBV14 and TRBJ1-2; tentative D call: TRBD1 (6 bases). Germline V gene lookup returns CDR1 SGHDN and CDR2 FVKESK. This CDR3 is 17 amino acids long. The V end lost 4 bases, the J end lost 1 base, and 19 bases lay between the germline ends. The CDR3 region has the DNA TGTGCCAGCAGCCCCCCGCTCGGGACACCGGATAACTATGGCTACACCTTC. Its translation: CASSPPLGTPDNYGYTF.

V usage is TRBV7-9 and J usage is TRBJ2-1; the match to TRBD2 covers 8 bases. Germline CDR1 SEHNR, CDR2 FQNEAQ (reference sequence). The ends lost 1 base at V and 8 bases at J; junction bases unmatched: 10. The CDR3 length is 16 residues. The CDR3 here is CASSLGPGLGFDEQFF. CDR3 sequence (DNA): TGTGCCAGCAGCTTAGGTCCGGGACTAGGTTTCGATGAGCAGTTCTTC.

The chain is built from TRBV7-9 and TRBJ1-3, with 7 bases that match TRBD1. V gave up 5 bases and J gave up 2 bases; unmatched junction bases: 3. The germline CDR1 and CDR2 sequences are SEHNR and FQNEAQ (reference sequence). The CDR3 is made up of 14 amino acids. DNA of the CDR3: TGTGCCAGCAGCCCTGGGACAGCTGGAAACACCATATATTTT. Protein: CASSPGTAGNTIYF.

J is TRBJ2-7 and V is TRBV7-3; TRBD2 is a possible D gene (6 bases). This CDR3 contains 15 residues. V was shortened by 1 base and J by 4 bases, with 14 bases between the two germline ends. Per the germline V gene, CDR1 is SGHTA and CDR2 is FQGTGA. CDR3 DNA sequence: TGTGCCAGCAGCTTAAGGGACTCTCCTTTTTACGAGCAGTACTTC. Translation: CASSLRDSPFYEQYF.

The chain employs TRBV2 and TRBJ2-7, with 9 bases that match TRBD1. This CDR3 contains 15 residues. The V segment lost 6 bases and the J segment 2 bases; nucleotides outside the gene matches: 8. The germline CDR1 and CDR2 sequences are SNHLY and FYNNEI. CDR3 in amino acids: CASSTTGTGPYEQYF. DNA of the CDR3: TGTGCCAGCAGCACTACCGGGACAGGGCCCTACGAGCAGTACTTC.

This clone was observed a single time. This chain links TRBV6-1 with TRBJ2-7; D tentatively fits TRBD1 or TRBD2 (5 bases each). Trimming cost V 6 bases and J 4 bases, with 16 bases left between them. From germline, CDR1 is MNHNS and CDR2 SASEGT. The CDR3 runs 14 residues. The CDR3 loop reads CASRLGPREYEQYF. The CDR3 DNA reads TGTGCCAGCAGATTGGGACCCAGGGAATACGAGCAGTACTTC.

The chain recombines TRBV6-1 with TRBJ2-1, with TRBD2 matching over 12 bases. Unmatched junction bases numbered 3, after V lost 6 bases and J lost 3 bases. The germline V gene encodes CDR1 MNHNS and CDR2 SASEGT. This CDR3 comprises 15 residues. This CDR3 reads CASSPLAGGYNEQFF. DNA of the CDR3: TGTGCCAGCAGCCCACTAGCGGGAGGCTACAATGAGCAGTTCTTC.

The rearrangement links TRBV5-1 to TRBJ1-3; 9 nucleotides align to TRBD1. The length of the CDR3 is 15 residues. Germline CDR1 SGHRS, CDR2 YFSETQ. The junction had 0 bases not matched to a gene; V was cut back by 0 bases and J by 2 bases. The CDR3 is CASSLGTGAGNTIYF. DNA for the CDR3: TGCGCCAGCAGCTTGGGGACAGGGGCTGGAAACACCATATATTTT.

The CDR3 spells CASSQGGTRFDGYTF. The CDR3 bases are TGTGCCAGCAGCCAAGGGGGTACGCGGTTTGATGGCTACACCTTC. The gene calls are TRBV14 and TRBJ1-2; no reliable D call. Germline CDR1 SGHDN, CDR2 FVKESK. The CDR3 consists of 15 residues. The V end lost 1 base, the J end lost 6 bases, and 15 bases lay between the germline ends.